The next 31 T cell receptor beta chains were all read from a single sample in a study of cytotoxic CD8 clonotypes in ibrutinib-treated CLL. Profiling relied on immunoSEQ multiplex PCR, and the TCRdb table lists in-frame clones only, not all of them. The profile shows 150,000 to 200,000 clones, about four fifths of them singletons. The input for sequencing was PBMCs, taken after 24 months of ibrutinib treatment. The receptors were sampled from a human donor with chronic lymphocytic leukemia.

This chain connects TRBV18 to TRBJ2-7; possibly TRBD1 for D (6 bases). V was clipped by 4 bases and J by 0 bases, with 10 bases between them. Germline CDR1 is KGHSH and CDR2 is LQKENI. This CDR3 comprises 14 residues. In DNA form, the CDR3 reads TGTGCCAGCTCACGGGACACGAGCTCCTACGAGCAGTACTTC. It codes for CASSRDTSSYEQYF.

The chain joins TRBV19 to TRBJ1-1; D unresolved. CDR1 and CDR2 (germline): LNHDA, SQIVND (reference sequence). Deletions cut 5 bases from V and 1 base from J, with 11 bases between. The CDR3 totals 14 residues. The CDR3 loop reads CASSAQGANTEAFF. The CDR3 nucleotides read TGTGCCAGTAGTGCCCAAGGTGCGAACACTGAAGCTTTCTTT.

The chain joins TRBV6-5 to TRBJ2-1; no clear D. The CDR3 extends over 14 amino acids. Germline assignment: CDR1 MNHEY and CDR2 SVGAGI. Trimming removed 6 bases at V and 1 base at J, with 10 bases between. CDR3 residues: CASSRGGSYNEQFF. CDR3 sequence (DNA): TGTGCCAGCAGCCGAGGTGGGTCCTACAATGAGCAGTTCTTC.

V and J are TRBV7-9 and TRBJ1-1; D is possibly TRBD1 (6 bases). Germline values: CDR1 SEHNR, CDR2 FQNEAQ (reference sequence). V gave up 2 bases and J gave up 5 bases, with 21 bases separating them. CDR3 size: 17 residues. The DNA of the CDR3 is TGTGCCAGCAGCTTAACAAGTTCGATCAGGGGAAGGACTGAAGCTTTCTTT. It is translated as CASSLTSSIRGRTEAFF. Based on the CDR3 plus reference TRBV7-9 and TRBJ1-1, the full variable domain is DTGVSQNPRHKITKRGQNVTFRCDPISEHNRLYWYRQTLGQGPEFLTYFQNEAQLEKSRLLSDRFSAERPKGSFSTLEIQRTEQGDSAMYLCASSLTSSIRGRTEAFFGQGTRLTVV.

The chain links TRBV6-1 to TRBJ1-2, with 8 nucleotides matching TRBD1. CDR1 is MNHNS, CDR2 SASEGT, per germline. The CDR3 is 14 residues long. Trimming removed 5 bases from V and 7 bases from J; junction bases left unmatched: 9. The CDR3 loop reads CASSWGQAYFGYTF. The CDR3 DNA reads TGTGCCAGCAGTTGGGGACAGGCTTATTTTGGCTACACCTTC.

J is TRBJ2-7 and V is TRBV5-1; 9 nucleotides align to TRBD1. Germline CDR1 SGHRS, CDR2 YFSETQ. This CDR3 has 14 residues. Unmatched junction bases numbered 4, after V lost 2 bases and J lost 4 bases. The CDR3 DNA reads as TGCGCCAGCAGCTTACAACAGGGGGCGTACGAGCAGTACTTC. Translated, it gives CASSLQQGAYEQYF.

This chain connects TRBV5-4 to TRBJ2-5; D remains ambiguous. CDR3 length: 14 amino acids. The germline CDR1 and CDR2 sequences are SGHNT and YYREEE (reference sequence). V lost 2 bases to trimming and J lost 0 bases, with 8 bases between them. The CDR3 protein is CASSFDGHQETQYF. Here the CDR3 DNA reads TGTGCCAGCAGCTTTGACGGCCACCAAGAGACCCAGTACTTC.

The chain combines TRBV2 with TRBJ1-2, with D unresolved. CDR3 length equals 12 residues. The germline gives CDR1 SNHLY, CDR2 FYNNEI. V gave up 6 bases and J gave up 5 bases, with 10 bases separating them. The DNA for the CDR3 is TGTGCCAGCAGCAAAGCGGAATATGGCTACACCTTC. It translates to CASSKAEYGYTF.

This clone was detected only once. The chain couples TRBV18 to TRBJ2-3; possibly TRBD1 for D (5 bases). Trimming removed 5 bases from V and 4 bases from J, with 13 bases in between. This CDR3 comprises 14 residues. Looked up from germline, CDR1 is KGHSH and CDR2 is LQKENI. The CDR3 sequence is CASSTTAPADTQYF. CDR3 coding DNA: TGTGCCAGCTCAACGACAGCGCCAGCAGATACGCAGTATTTT.

The chain employs TRBV19 and TRBJ2-5, with D perhaps assigned TRBD1 or TRBD2 (6 bases each). The CDR3 extends over 14 amino acids. The germline V gene has CDR1 LNHDA and CDR2 SQIVND (reference sequence). The germline V and J ends were trimmed by 7 bases and 5 bases, with 17 bases remaining between them. The CDR3 DNA follows: TGTGCCAGTACGACGCCGGGGGCGGGGGAGACCCAGTACTTC. It codes for CASTTPGAGETQYF.

The chain couples TRBV10-2 to TRBJ2-7; D is uncertain. CDR3 length equals 15 residues. The germline V and J ends were trimmed by 1 base and 0 bases, with 10 bases remaining between them. The V gene's germline CDR1 is WSHSY and CDR2 SAAADI. The CDR3 DNA follows: TGCGCCAGCAGTGAGTTGGGTTTGACCTCCTACGAGCAGTACTTC. Its protein product is CASSELGLTSYEQYF.

The chain is built from TRBV12-5 and TRBJ1-1; weak D call: TRBD1 (6 bases). The CDR3 sequence is 15 residues long. V was trimmed by 9 bases and J by 1 base, leaving 18 bases between them. The germline V gene has CDR1 LGHNT and CDR2 FRNRAP. CDR3 in DNA: TGTGCTAGCGCCGCGGGTGGGGGCGCGAACACTGAAGCTTTCTTT. Amino acid sequence: CASAAGGGANTEAFF.

V and J are TRBV28 and TRBJ2-1; 14 nucleotides line up with TRBD2. The junction had 3 bases not matched to a gene; V was cut back by 10 bases and J by 7 bases. CDR3 length: 13 residues. Germline-derived CDR1 and CDR2 are MDHEN and SYDVKM. The CDR3 loop reads CATRLAGGNEQFF. The CDR3 DNA sequence: TGTGCCACCCGACTAGCGGGAGGGAATGAGCAGTTCTTC.

This chain uses TRBV27 with TRBJ1-2; D is ambiguous. The V gene's germline CDR1 is MNHEY and CDR2 SMNVEV (reference sequence). V was trimmed by 3 bases and J by 3 bases, leaving 17 bases between them. The CDR3 has 16 residues. As DNA, the CDR3 is TGTGCCAGCAGTTTCGGGAGAGGATCAAGGTACTATGGCTACACCTTC. Protein product: CASSFGRGSRYYGYTF.

The chain employs TRBV5-6 and TRBJ1-1; D unresolved. CDR1 and CDR2 (germline): SGHDT, YYEEEE. The V gene lost 0 bases and the J gene lost 0 bases, with 6 bases spanning the gap. The CDR3 loop spans 14 amino acids. The CDR3 loop is CASSLGTVNTEAFF. CDR3 DNA sequence: TGTGCCAGCAGCTTGGGGACGGTGAACACTGAAGCTTTCTTT.

This clone was observed a handful of times. The J gene is TRBJ2-3, the V gene TRBV5-1; 12 bases match TRBD2. The germline V gene has CDR1 SGHRS and CDR2 YFSETQ. With V trimmed by 0 bases and J by 6 bases, 5 bases remained unmatched. This CDR3 has 16 amino acids. CDR3 region: CASSLAVTSGSDTQYF. CDR3 bases: TGCGCCAGCAGCTTGGCAGTGACTAGCGGGAGTGATACGCAGTATTTT.

This clone appeared once. V usage is TRBV20-1 and J usage is TRBJ1-2; 7 nucleotides match TRBD1. CDR1 DFQATT and CDR2 SNEGSKA come from the germline V gene (reference sequence). The CDR3 runs 11 residues. With 4 bases clipped from V and 8 bases from J, the junction kept 4 bases outside the gene matches. The CDR3 sequence is CSAIRGPGYTF. CDR3 coding DNA: TGCAGTGCTATTAGGGGGCCAGGCTACACCTTC.

The rearrangement uses TRBV6-1 and TRBJ2-7; 10 positions agree with TRBD1. The V gene's germline CDR1 is MNHNS and CDR2 SASEGT. With 0 bases clipped from V and 4 bases from J, the junction kept 3 bases outside the gene matches. The CDR3 has 15 residues. The CDR3 DNA follows: TGTGCCAGCAGTGAAGCGGGGACAGGGGCGTACGAGCAGTACTTC. It specifies CASSEAGTGAYEQYF.

V and J are TRBV6-1 and TRBJ2-7; D is unresolved. Germline V gene sequence: CDR1 MNHNS, CDR2 SASEGT. The CDR3 covers 14 residues. Trimming cost V 1 base and J 3 bases, with 10 bases left between them. DNA for the CDR3: TGTGCCAGCAGTGAAGGTGGGATAGACTACGAGCAGTACTTC. This encodes CASSEGGIDYEQYF.

This chain connects TRBV6-5 to TRBJ2-7; D ambiguous. The CDR3 consists of 14 residues. Between the trimmed V and J ends, which lost 2 bases and 0 bases, there was a span of 8 bases. Germline assignment: CDR1 MNHEY and CDR2 SVGAGI. CDR3 amino acids: CASSYGHSSYEQYF. The CDR3 DNA reads as TGTGCCAGCAGTTACGGGCACTCCTCCTACGAGCAGTACTTC.

This sequence joins TRBV7-9 and TRBJ1-1; D ambiguous. This CDR3 is 14 amino acids long. The germline V and J ends were trimmed by 0 bases and 1 base, with 6 bases remaining between them. In germline, CDR1 is SEHNR, CDR2 FQNEAQ (reference sequence). CDR3 in DNA: TGTGCCAGCAGCTTAGCGAACGGGAACACTGAAGCTTTCTTT. It translates to CASSLANGNTEAFF.

The chain combines TRBV5-6 with TRBJ1-3, with D unclear. The CDR3 covers 16 residues. Germline lookup yields CDR1 SGHDT and CDR2 YYEEEE. Deletions cut 0 bases from V and 4 bases from J, with 14 bases between. The CDR3 DNA is TGTGCCAGCAGCTTGGCGGGTAGGCTTGACGGAAACACCATATATTTT. Translation gives CASSLAGRLDGNTIYF.

Comments on this clone: The junction departs from germline at one end; a sequencing error may be responsible. The chain is built from TRBV7-7 and TRBJ2-5, with no clear D. Per the germline V gene, CDR1 is SSHAT and CDR2 is FNYEAQ (reference sequence). The CDR3 spans 13 residues. CDR3 residues: CASSPQPQETQYF. DNA of the CDR3: TGTGCTAGCAGCCCTCAACCCCAAGAGACCCAGTACTTC.

The rearrangement joins TRBV5-5 to TRBJ1-5, with TRBD1 identical over 7 bases. The germline V gene has CDR1 SGHKS and CDR2 YYEKEE (reference sequence). Trimming cost V 0 bases and J 4 bases; bases outside gene matches: 7. This CDR3 has 16 amino acids. This CDR3 is CASSLGRTGKNQPQHF. CDR3 bases: TGTGCCAGCAGCTTGGGGAGGACAGGAAAAAATCAGCCCCAGCATTTT.

J is TRBJ2-3 and V is TRBV29-1, with D perhaps TRBD1 (6 bases). The V end lost 0 bases, the J end lost 2 bases, and 21 bases lay between the germline ends. This CDR3 is built from 18 residues. Germline assignment: CDR1 SQVTM and CDR2 ANQGSEA. The CDR3 bases are TGCAGCGTTGAAGATAAGGGGGTGGCGGTTCTAAACACAGATACGCAGTATTTT. It encodes CSVEDKGVAVLNTDTQYF.

The rearrangement links TRBV7-2 to TRBJ1-4; D is unresolved. This CDR3 region has 13 residues. The V end was cut by 1 base, the J end by 14 bases, with 14 bases between. From germline, CDR1 is SGHTA and CDR2 FQGNSA. The CDR3 sequence is CASSLDGRTTLFF. In nucleotides, the CDR3 is TGTGCCAGCAGCTTAGATGGGAGGACCACTCTGTTTTTT. Complete variable domain (other parts from reference TRBV7-2 and TRBJ1-4): GAGVSQSPSNKVTEKGKDVELRCDPISGHTALYWYRQSLGQGLEFLIYFQGNSAPDKSGLPSDRFSAERTGGSVSTLTIQRTQQEDSAVYLCASSLDGRTTLFFGSGTQLSVL.

This chain connects TRBV5-1 to TRBJ2-4; TRBD1 matches at 10 bases. The germline V gene has CDR1 SGHRS and CDR2 YFSETQ. There are 23 residues in the CDR3. V lost 1 base, J lost 0 bases, and 22 bases stayed unmatched. CDR3 DNA sequence: TGCGCCAGCAGCTTGTGGAGCCTTGACCGGGACAGGGGCCGAACCCTAGCCAAAAACATTCAGTACTTC. This codes for CASSLWSLDRDRGRTLAKNIQYF.

The chain employs TRBV28 and TRBJ2-7; 8 nucleotides line up with TRBD1. CDR3 length: 15 residues. Trimming at V came to 5 bases and at J to 1 base, leaving 7 bases not matched to a gene. Germline lookup yields CDR1 MDHEN and CDR2 SYDVKM. CDR3 sequence reads: CASSHRTGSSYEQYF. Here the CDR3 DNA reads TGTGCCAGCAGTCATCGGACAGGGTCGTCCTACGAGCAGTACTTC.

The chain is built from TRBV6-1 and TRBJ1-2; 8 positions match TRBD1. Germline lookup yields CDR1 MNHNS and CDR2 SASEGT. Trimming cost V 4 bases and J 8 bases; bases outside gene matches: 6. The length of the CDR3 is 13 residues. The CDR3 DNA reads TGTGCCAGCAGTGGAGGACAGGGTAAGGGCTACACCTTC. Translation gives CASSGGQGKGYTF.

V usage is TRBV28 and J usage is TRBJ1-2; 8 bases agree with TRBD1. From germline, CDR1 is MDHEN and CDR2 SYDVKM. After removal of 6 bases from V and 2 bases from J, the junction contained 8 bases not matched to a gene. This CDR3 has 15 residues. The CDR3 DNA follows: TGTGCCAGCAGACTACCCAGACAGGGGAACTATGGCTACACCTTC. This gives the protein CASRLPRQGNYGYTF.

The gene calls are TRBV5-1 and TRBJ2-7; TRBD1 matches 12 bases. The germline CDR1 and CDR2 sequences are SGHRS and YFSETQ. CDR3 length equals 14 residues. V gave up 4 bases and J gave up 5 bases; unmatched junction bases: 4. Written as DNA, the CDR3 is TGCGCCAGCAGCCCCGGGACAGGGGGCAACGAGCAGTACTTC. Translation gives CASSPGTGGNEQYF.